This T cell receptor (beta chain) came from a study of T cell responses to AZD1222 COVID-19 vaccine. The assay was immunoSEQ multiplex PCR, and TCRdb's table has in-frame clones only and misses some. The sample lists 150,000 to 200,000 clones, roughly 94% occurring once. Regarding the study as a whole: The sample set comprised mostly white British donors with more females, and clonal diversity was possibly underestimated. At 160-218 and 743-854, vaccine-associated CD4 TCRs were dominant, and they spanned spike. Nearly half of the spike-specific TCRs reportedly recognize variant regions that carry no mutations.

Germline V gene data show CDR1 as SNHLY and CDR2 as FYNNEI. This CDR3 comprises 15 residues. V shed 7 bases and J shed 1 base, with 16 bases lying between them. Comments on this clone: What it binds is not known.

This sequence originates from an adult in good health. The sample in question was peripheral blood, obtained on day 0 of AZD1222 vaccination. The rearrangement joins TRBV2 to TRBJ1-1; possible D gene TRBD1, 5 bases. CDR3 loop: CASKVRGNPNTEAFF. CDR3 coding DNA: TGTGCCAGCAAGGTCCGGGGGAACCCGAACACTGAAGCTTTCTTT.